This TCR beta chain emerged from a study of blood T cell repertoires in COVID-19. A single count supports this clone. V lost 2 bases and J lost 4; bases outside the gene matches: 0. CDR1 is MNHEY, CDR2 SVGAGI, per germline. The length of the CDR3 is 13 residues. Sequencing was performed with immunoSEQ multiplex PCR; in TCRdb, only in-frame clones are kept and a portion is missing. This sample has about 200,000 clones, with around four fifths found just once. Source material: peripheral blood. The receptor's source is a woman between 50 and 59 years old with active or convalescent COVID-19. The genes are TRBV6-5 and TRBJ2-3; 7 bases are shared with TRBD2. CDR3 in amino acids: CASSYGGADTQYF. The CDR3 DNA is TGTGCCAGCAGTTACGGGGGGGCAGATACGCAGTATTTT.